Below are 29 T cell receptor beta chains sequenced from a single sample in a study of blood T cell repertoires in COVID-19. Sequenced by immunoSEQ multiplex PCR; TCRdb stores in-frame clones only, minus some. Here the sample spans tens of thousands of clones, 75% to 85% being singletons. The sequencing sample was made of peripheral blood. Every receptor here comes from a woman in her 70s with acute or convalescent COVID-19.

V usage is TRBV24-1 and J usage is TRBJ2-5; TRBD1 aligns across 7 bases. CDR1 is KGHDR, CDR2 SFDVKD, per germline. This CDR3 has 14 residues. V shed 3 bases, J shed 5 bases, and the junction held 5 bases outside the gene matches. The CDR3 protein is CATSDRQGRETQYF. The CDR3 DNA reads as TGTGCCACCAGTGATCGACAGGGTAGGGAGACCCAGTACTTC.

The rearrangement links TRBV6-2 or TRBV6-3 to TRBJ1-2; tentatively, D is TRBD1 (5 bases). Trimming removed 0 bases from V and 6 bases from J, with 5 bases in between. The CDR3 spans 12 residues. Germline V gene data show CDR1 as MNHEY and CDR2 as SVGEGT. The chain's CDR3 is CASSYSGHGYTF. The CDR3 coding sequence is TGTGCCAGCAGTTACTCGGGGCATGGCTACACCTTC.

CDR3 region: CASTGQKDNEQFF. The CDR3 DNA sequence: TGTGCCAGCACTGGACAGAAAGACAATGAGCAGTTCTTC. The genes are TRBV7-9 and TRBJ2-1, with TRBD1 as a possible D gene (6 bases). This CDR3 contains 13 residues. Per the germline V gene, CDR1 is SEHNR and CDR2 is FQNEAQ (reference sequence). V dropped 7 bases and J dropped 5 bases, with 12 bases sitting between them.

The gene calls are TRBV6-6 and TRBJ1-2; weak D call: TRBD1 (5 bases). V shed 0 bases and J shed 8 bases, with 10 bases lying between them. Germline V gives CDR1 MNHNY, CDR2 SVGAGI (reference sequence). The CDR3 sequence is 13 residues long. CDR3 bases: TGTGCCAGCAGTTACTCGGCAGGGAAAGGCTACACCTTC. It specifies CASSYSAGKGYTF.

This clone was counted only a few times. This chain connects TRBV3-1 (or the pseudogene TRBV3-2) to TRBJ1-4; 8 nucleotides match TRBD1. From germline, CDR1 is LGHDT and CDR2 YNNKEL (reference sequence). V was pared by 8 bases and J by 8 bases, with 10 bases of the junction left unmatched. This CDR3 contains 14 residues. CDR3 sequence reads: CASGASPGGEKLFF. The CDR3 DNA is TGTGCCAGCGGCGCCTCGCCAGGGGGCGAAAAACTGTTTTTT.

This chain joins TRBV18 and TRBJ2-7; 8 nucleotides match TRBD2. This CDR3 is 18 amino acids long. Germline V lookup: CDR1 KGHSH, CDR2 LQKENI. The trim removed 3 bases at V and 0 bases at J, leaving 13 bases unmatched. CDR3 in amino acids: CASSPQLGRGAHSYEQYF. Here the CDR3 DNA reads TGTGCCAGCTCACCTCAGCTGGGGCGGGGGGCACACTCCTACGAGCAGTACTTC.

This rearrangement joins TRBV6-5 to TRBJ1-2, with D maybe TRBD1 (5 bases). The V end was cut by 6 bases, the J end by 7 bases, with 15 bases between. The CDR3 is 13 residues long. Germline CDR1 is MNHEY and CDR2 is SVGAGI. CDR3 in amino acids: CASSKDSARGYTF. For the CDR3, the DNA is TGTGCCAGCAGCAAAGACAGTGCTCGTGGCTACACCTTC.

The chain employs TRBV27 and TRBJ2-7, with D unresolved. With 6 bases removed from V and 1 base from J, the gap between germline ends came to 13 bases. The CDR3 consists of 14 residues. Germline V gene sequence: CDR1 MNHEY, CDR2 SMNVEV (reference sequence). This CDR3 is CASSQGDGSYEQYF. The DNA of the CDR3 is TGTGCCAGCAGCCAAGGAGACGGGTCCTACGAGCAGTACTTC.

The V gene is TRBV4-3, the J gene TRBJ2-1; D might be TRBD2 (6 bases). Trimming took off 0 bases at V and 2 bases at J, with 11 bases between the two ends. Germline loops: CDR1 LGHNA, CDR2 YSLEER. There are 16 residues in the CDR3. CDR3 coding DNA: TGCGCCAGCAGCCAAGACGTGTCTAGCGCCTACAATGAGCAGTTCTTC. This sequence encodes CASSQDVSSAYNEQFF.

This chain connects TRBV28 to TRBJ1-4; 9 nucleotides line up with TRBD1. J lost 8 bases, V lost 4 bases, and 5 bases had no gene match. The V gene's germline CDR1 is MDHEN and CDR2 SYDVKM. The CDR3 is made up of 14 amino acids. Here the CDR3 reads CASSSRTGVEKLFF. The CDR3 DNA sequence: TGTGCCAGCAGTTCCAGGACAGGGGTCGAAAAACTGTTTTTT.

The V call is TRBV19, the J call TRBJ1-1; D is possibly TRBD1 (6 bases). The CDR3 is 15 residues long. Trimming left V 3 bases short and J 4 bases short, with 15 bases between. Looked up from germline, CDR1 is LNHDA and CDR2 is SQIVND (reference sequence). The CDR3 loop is CASSIGTGRGTEAFF. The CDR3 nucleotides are TGTGCCAGTAGTATTGGCACAGGGAGGGGCACTGAAGCTTTCTTT.

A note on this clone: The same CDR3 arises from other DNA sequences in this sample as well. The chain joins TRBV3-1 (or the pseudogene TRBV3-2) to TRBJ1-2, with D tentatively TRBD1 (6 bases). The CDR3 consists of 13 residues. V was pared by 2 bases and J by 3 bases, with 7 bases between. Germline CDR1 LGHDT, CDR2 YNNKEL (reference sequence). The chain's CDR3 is CASSQSGDYGYTF. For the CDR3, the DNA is TGTGCCAGCAGCCAATCAGGGGACTATGGCTACACCTTC.

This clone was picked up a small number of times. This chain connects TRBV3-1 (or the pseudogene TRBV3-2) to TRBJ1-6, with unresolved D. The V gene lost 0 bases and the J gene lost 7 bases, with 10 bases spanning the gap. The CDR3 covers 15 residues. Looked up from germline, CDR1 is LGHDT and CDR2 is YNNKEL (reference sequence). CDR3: CASSQDLRRNSPLHF. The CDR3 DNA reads TGTGCCAGCAGCCAAGATCTGAGGAGGAATTCACCCCTCCACTTT.

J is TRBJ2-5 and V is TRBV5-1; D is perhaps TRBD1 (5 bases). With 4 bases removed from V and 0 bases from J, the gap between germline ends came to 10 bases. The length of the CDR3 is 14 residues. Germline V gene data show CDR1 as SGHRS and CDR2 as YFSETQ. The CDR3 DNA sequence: TGCGCCAGCAGCCCGACAGCGAACCAAGAGACCCAGTACTTC. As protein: CASSPTANQETQYF.

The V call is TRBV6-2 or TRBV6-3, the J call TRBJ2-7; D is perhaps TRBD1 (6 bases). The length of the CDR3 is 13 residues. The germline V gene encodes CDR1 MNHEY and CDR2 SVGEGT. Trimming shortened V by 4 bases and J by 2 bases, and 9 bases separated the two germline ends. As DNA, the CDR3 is TGTGCCAGCAGTTGGCAGGGGACCTACGAGCAGTACTTC. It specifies CASSWQGTYEQYF.

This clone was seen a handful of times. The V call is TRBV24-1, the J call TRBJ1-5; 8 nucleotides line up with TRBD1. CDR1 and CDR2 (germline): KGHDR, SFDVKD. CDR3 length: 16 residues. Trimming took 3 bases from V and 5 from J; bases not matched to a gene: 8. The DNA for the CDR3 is TGTGCCACCAGTGATCCAAAGACAGGGGATTATCAGCCCCAGCATTTT. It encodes CATSDPKTGDYQPQHF.

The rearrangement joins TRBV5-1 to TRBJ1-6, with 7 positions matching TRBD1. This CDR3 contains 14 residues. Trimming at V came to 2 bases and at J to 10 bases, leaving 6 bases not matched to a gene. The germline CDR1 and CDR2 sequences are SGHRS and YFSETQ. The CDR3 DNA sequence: TGCGCCAGCAGCTTCACAGGGGAGGAATCACCCCTCCACTTT. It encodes CASSFTGEESPLHF. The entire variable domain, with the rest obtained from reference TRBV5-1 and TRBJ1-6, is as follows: KAGVTQTPRYLIKTRGQQVTLSCSPISGHRSVSWYQQTPGQGLQFLFEYFSETQRNKGNFPGRFSGRQFSNSRSEMNVSTLELGDSALYLCASSFTGEESPLHFGNGTRLTVT.

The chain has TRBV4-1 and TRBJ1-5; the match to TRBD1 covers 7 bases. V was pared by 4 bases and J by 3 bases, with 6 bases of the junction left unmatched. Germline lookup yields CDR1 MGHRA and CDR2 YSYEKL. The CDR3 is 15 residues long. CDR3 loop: CASSPKDRDNQPQHF. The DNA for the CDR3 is TGCGCCAGCAGCCCCAAAGACAGGGACAATCAGCCCCAGCATTTT.

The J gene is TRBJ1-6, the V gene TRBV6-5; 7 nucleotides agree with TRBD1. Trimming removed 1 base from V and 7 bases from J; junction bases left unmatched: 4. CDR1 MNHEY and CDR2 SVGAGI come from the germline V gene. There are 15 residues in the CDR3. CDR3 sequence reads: CASSYFGTENSPLHF. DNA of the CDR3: TGTGCCAGCAGTTACTTTGGGACAGAAAATTCACCCCTCCACTTT.

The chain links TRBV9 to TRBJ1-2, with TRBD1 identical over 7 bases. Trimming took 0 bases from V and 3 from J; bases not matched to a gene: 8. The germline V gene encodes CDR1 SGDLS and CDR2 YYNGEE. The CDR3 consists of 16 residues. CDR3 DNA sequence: TGTGCCAGCAGCGTAGCGGGGCAGGGGGGAGACTATGGCTACACCTTC. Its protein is CASSVAGQGGDYGYTF.

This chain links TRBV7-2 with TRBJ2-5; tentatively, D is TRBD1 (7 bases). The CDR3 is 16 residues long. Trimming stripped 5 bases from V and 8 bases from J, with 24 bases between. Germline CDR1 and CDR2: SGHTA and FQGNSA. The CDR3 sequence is CASSQVGGTVLGTQYF. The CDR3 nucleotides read TGTGCCAGCAGCCAGGTCGGCGGGACAGTTCTTGGTACCCAGTACTTC.

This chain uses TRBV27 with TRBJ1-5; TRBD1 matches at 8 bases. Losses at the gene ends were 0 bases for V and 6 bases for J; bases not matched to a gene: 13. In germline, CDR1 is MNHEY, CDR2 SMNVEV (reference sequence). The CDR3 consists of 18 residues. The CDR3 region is CASSLSRGTGFLGQPQHF. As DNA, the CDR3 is TGTGCCAGCAGTTTATCGCGGGGGACAGGTTTCTTAGGTCAGCCCCAGCATTTT.

The CDR3 DNA reads TGTGCCAGCAGCTCTAGCGGGGGGTCCGGCGGGGAGCTGTTTTTT. Its translation is CASSSSGGSGGELFF. The V call is TRBV5-5, the J call TRBJ2-2; 11 bases are a match to TRBD2. Losses at the gene ends were 3 bases for V and 7 bases for J; bases not matched to a gene: 5. This CDR3 is built from 15 residues. CDR1 and CDR2 from the germline V gene are SGHKS and YYEKEE (reference sequence).

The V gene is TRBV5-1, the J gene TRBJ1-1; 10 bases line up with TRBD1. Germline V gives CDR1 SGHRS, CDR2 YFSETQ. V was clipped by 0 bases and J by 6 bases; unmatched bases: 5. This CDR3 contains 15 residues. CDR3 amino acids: CASSLEGTGVSEAFF. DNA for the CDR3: TGCGCCAGCAGCTTGGAAGGGACAGGGGTGTCTGAAGCTTTCTTT. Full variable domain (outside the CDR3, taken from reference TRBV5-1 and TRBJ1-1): KAGVTQTPRYLIKTRGQQVTLSCSPISGHRSVSWYQQTPGQGLQFLFEYFSETQRNKGNFPGRFSGRQFSNSRSEMNVSTLELGDSALYLCASSLEGTGVSEAFFGQGTRLTVV.

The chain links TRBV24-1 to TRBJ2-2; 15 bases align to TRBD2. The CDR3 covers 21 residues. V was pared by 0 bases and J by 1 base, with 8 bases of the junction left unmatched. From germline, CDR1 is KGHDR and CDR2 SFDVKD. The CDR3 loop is CATSDLRLGTSGGQNTGELFF. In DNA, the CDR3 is TGTGCCACCAGTGATTTGAGACTTGGGACTAGCGGGGGGCAGAACACCGGGGAGCTGTTTTTT.

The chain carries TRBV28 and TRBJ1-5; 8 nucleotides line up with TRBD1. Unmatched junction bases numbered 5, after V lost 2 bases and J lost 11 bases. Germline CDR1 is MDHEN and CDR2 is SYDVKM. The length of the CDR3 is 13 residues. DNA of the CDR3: TGTGCCAGCAGTTTACCCATACAGGGGGCCCAGCATTTT. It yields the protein CASSLPIQGAQHF.

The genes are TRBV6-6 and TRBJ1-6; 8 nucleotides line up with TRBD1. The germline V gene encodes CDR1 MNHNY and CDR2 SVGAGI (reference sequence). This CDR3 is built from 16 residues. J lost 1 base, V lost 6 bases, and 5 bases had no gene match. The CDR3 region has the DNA TGTGCCAGCAGACAATACAGGGGGTCCTATAATTCACCCCTCCACTTT. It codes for CASRQYRGSYNSPLHF.

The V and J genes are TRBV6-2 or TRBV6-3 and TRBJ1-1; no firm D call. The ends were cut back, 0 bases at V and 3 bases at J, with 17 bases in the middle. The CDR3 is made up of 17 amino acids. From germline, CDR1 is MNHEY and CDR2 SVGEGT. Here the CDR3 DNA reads TGTGCCAGCAGTTACTCATCTACGACCCCCGGGGACACTGAAGCTTTCTTT. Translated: CASSYSSTTPGDTEAFF.

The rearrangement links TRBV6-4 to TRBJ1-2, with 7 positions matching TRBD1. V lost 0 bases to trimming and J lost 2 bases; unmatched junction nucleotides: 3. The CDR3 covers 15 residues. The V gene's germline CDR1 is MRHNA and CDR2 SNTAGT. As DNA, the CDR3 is TGTGCCAGCAGTGACTCGGGACAGAGAAACTATGGCTACACCTTC. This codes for CASSDSGQRNYGYTF.